This TCR beta chain was sequenced for a study of identical twins' blood T cells. On the study more broadly: Roughly 12 libraries, six alpha and six beta, gave around 48 million reads.

From the 5' RACE reads, TCRdb called clonotypes with MiXCR, one entry per CDR3 protein. Of hundreds of thousands of distinct CDR3 sequences in the sample, around 30% are singletons; the top ten hold about 6%. This CDR3 comprises 14 residues. The germline V gene encodes CDR1 SGHAT and CDR2 FQNNGV. Trimming removed 1 base from V and 4 bases from J, with 11 bases in between. This clonotype was counted only a few times. All three twin pairs grew up together with likely shared infections and vaccines. The sample was PBMCs. The source is a woman aged 18 to 49 in good health. This chain connects TRBV11-2 to TRBJ2-7; D ambiguous. The DNA for the CDR3 is TGTGCCAGCAGCTTAGGACCCAGTGGGTACGAGCAGTACTTC. Translation gives CASSLGPSGYEQYF.